Listed here are 22 T cell receptor beta chains from one sample, sequenced in a study of blood T cell repertoires in COVID-19. Profiled with immunoSEQ multiplex PCR; TCRdb holds only in-frame clones, not every one. The sample lists 180,000 or so clones; around 80% were seen once. Sequenced material: peripheral blood. These receptors originate from an elderly woman with COVID-19, enrolled during active disease.

V usage is TRBV20-1 and J usage is TRBJ1-1; no reliable D call. Trimming removed 5 bases from V and 4 bases from J, with 8 bases in between. Germline lookup yields CDR1 DFQATT and CDR2 SNEGSKA (reference sequence). The CDR3 extends over 11 amino acids. CDR3 residues: CSAHRGTEAFF. Written as DNA, the CDR3 is TGCAGTGCTCACCGCGGCACTGAAGCTTTCTTT.

The rearrangement uses TRBV7-9 and TRBJ1-2; no reliable D call. The germline gives CDR1 SEHNR, CDR2 FQNEAQ (reference sequence). Trimming took 3 bases from V and 5 from J, leaving 7 bases between them. This CDR3 region has 12 residues. The CDR3 DNA sequence: TGTGCCAGCAGCTTCTTAGATTATGGCTACACCTTC. Its protein product is CASSFLDYGYTF.

The chain uses TRBV14 and TRBJ1-4, with D unresolved. The V end was cut by 4 bases, the J end by 8 bases, with 11 bases between. CDR1 and CDR2 from the germline V gene are SGHDN and FVKESK. The CDR3 extends over 13 amino acids. The CDR3 DNA sequence: TGTGCCAGCAGCCCTACTGATTCAGAAAAACTGTTTTTT. Translated: CASSPTDSEKLFF.

The CDR3 sequence is CASSGGGHGYTF. CDR3 sequence (DNA): TGTGCCAGCAGCGGGGGGGGTCATGGCTACACCTTC. The rearrangement uses TRBV11-3 and TRBJ1-2; possible D gene TRBD1, 5 bases. Germline loops: CDR1 SGHNT, CDR2 YENEEA. V was shortened by 5 bases and J by 6 bases, with 10 bases between the two germline ends. The length of the CDR3 is 12 residues.

The chain joins TRBV5-8 to TRBJ1-6; 7 bases line up with TRBD1. CDR1 is SGHTS and CDR2 is YDEGEE in the germline V gene. This CDR3 comprises 15 residues. After removal of 3 bases from V and 7 bases from J, the junction contained 7 bases not matched to a gene. The CDR3 bases are TGTGCCAGCAGCTACCCCGGGACAGAAAATTCACCCCTCCACTTT. This translates into CASSYPGTENSPLHF.

This chain joins TRBV18 and TRBJ1-3; tentatively, D is TRBD1 (5 bases). The CDR3 length is 16 residues. Trimming took off 4 bases at V and 4 bases at J, with 17 bases between the two ends. The germline V gene encodes CDR1 KGHSH and CDR2 LQKENI. CDR3 bases: TGTGCCAGCTCACGAGACGTGGGGCGCCGAGGAAACACCATATATTTT. Translated: CASSRDVGRRGNTIYF. The full variable domain, completed using reference TRBV18 and TRBJ1-3, is NAGVMQNPRHLVRRRGQEARLRCSPMKGHSHVYWYRQLPEEGLKFMVYLQKENIIDESGMPKERFSAEFPKEGPSILRIQQVVRGDSAAYFCASSRDVGRRGNTIYFGEGSWLTVV.

V usage is TRBV6-1 and J usage is TRBJ1-5; possible D gene TRBD1, 5 bases. V was pared by 3 bases and J by 0 bases, with 9 bases between. This CDR3 is 15 amino acids long. Germline assignment: CDR1 MNHNS and CDR2 SASEGT. In DNA, the CDR3 is TGTGCCAGCAGTGATTGGGGGGATAGCAATCAGCCCCAGCATTTT. This codes for CASSDWGDSNQPQHF.

The gene calls are TRBV7-2 and TRBJ2-7; TRBD2 matches at 8 bases. Germline CDR1 and CDR2: SGHTA and FQGNSA. The CDR3 has 15 amino acids. The V segment lost 7 bases and the J segment 1 base; nucleotides outside the gene matches: 9. DNA for the CDR3: TGTGCCAGCACCCGGGGGGGGGTCCGGTCCTACGAGCAGTACTTC. Translating it yields CASTRGGVRSYEQYF.

J is TRBJ2-5 and V is TRBV5-4; maybe TRBD1 (6 bases). CDR3 length: 13 amino acids. The germline gives CDR1 SGHNT, CDR2 YYREEE (reference sequence). The germline V and J ends were trimmed by 4 bases and 4 bases, with 11 bases remaining between them. For the CDR3, the DNA is TGTGCCAGCAGCGTACAGGGCCGAGAGACCCAGTACTTC. This encodes CASSVQGRETQYF.

The chain carries TRBV5-6 and TRBJ1-5; the D gene is possibly TRBD1 (5 bases). The CDR3 totals 16 residues. The germline CDR1 and CDR2 sequences are SGHDT and YYEEEE. V lost 0 bases to trimming and J lost 3 bases, with 13 bases between them. The CDR3 protein is CASSLAQGTHNQPQHF. The CDR3 DNA follows: TGTGCCAGCAGCTTGGCGCAGGGAACTCACAATCAGCCCCAGCATTTT.

This chain uses TRBV29-1 with TRBJ2-1; D might be TRBD1 (6 bases). Trimming took 3 bases from V and 7 from J, leaving 13 bases between them. Germline assignment: CDR1 SQVTM and CDR2 ANQGSEA. CDR3 length: 13 amino acids. For the CDR3, the DNA is TGCAGCGTTGAGGTACAGCAGGGGAATGAGCAGTTCTTC. Protein: CSVEVQQGNEQFF.

The chain couples TRBV5-1 to TRBJ2-3; tentative D call: TRBD2 (5 bases). The V and J ends lost 4 bases and 1 base respectively, with 10 bases between them. Germline V gives CDR1 SGHRS, CDR2 YFSETQ. The CDR3 has 14 residues. This CDR3 reads CASSPQAGTDTQYF. The CDR3 DNA is TGCGCCAGCAGCCCCCAAGCGGGCACAGATACGCAGTATTTT. Looking up the rest from reference TRBV5-1 and TRBJ2-3 gives the full variable domain: KAGVTQTPRYLIKTRGQQVTLSCSPISGHRSVSWYQQTPGQGLQFLFEYFSETQRNKGNFPGRFSGRQFSNSRSEMNVSTLELGDSALYLCASSPQAGTDTQYFGPGTRLTVL.

The chain links TRBV5-4 to TRBJ2-2, with D possibly matching TRBD1 (5 bases). This CDR3 has 16 residues. Germline V CDR1 and CDR2: SGHNT, YYREEE (reference sequence). V was clipped by 0 bases and J by 0 bases, with 9 bases between them. CDR3 region: CASSLDGATNTGELFF. CDR3 in DNA: TGTGCCAGCAGCTTGGATGGGGCTACGAACACCGGGGAGCTGTTTTTT.

The chain has TRBV11-3 and TRBJ1-3; D unclear. V was shortened by 4 bases and J by 7 bases, with 5 bases between the two germline ends. The CDR3 extends over 11 amino acids. The germline V gene encodes CDR1 SGHNT and CDR2 YENEEA. This chain's CDR3 is CASSSLNTIYF. Written as DNA, the CDR3 is TGTGCCAGCAGCTCTCTGAACACCATATATTTT.

The chain uses TRBV4-2 and TRBJ2-1; the D is unclear. This CDR3 has 12 residues. Trimming took 4 bases from V and 4 from J, leaving 5 bases between them. Looked up from germline, CDR1 is LGHNA and CDR2 is YNFKEQ. The CDR3 region is CASSLNYNEQFF. In nucleotides, the CDR3 is TGTGCCAGCAGCCTCAATTACAATGAGCAGTTCTTC.

The V gene is TRBV5-5, the J gene TRBJ1-2; TRBD1 is a possible D gene (5 bases). V lost 2 bases to trimming and J lost 4 bases, with 15 bases between them. Germline lookup yields CDR1 SGHKS and CDR2 YYEKEE (reference sequence). The CDR3 is 15 amino acids. The CDR3 here is CASSFADETGYGYTF. Here the CDR3 DNA reads TGTGCCAGCAGCTTCGCGGACGAAACAGGCTATGGCTACACCTTC. Using reference TRBV5-5 and TRBJ1-2 for the parts outside the CDR3, the full variable domain is DAGVTQSPTHLIKTRGQQVTLRCSPISGHKSVSWYQQVLGQGPQFIFQYYEKEERGRGNFPDRFSARQFPNYSSELNVNALLLGDSALYLCASSFADETGYGYTFGSGTRLTVV.

The chain uses TRBV7-2 and TRBJ1-5, with TRBD1 as a possible D gene (6 bases). Germline V gene sequence: CDR1 SGHTA, CDR2 FQGNSA. V gave up 0 bases and J gave up 7 bases, with 7 bases separating them. The CDR3 extends over 13 amino acids. The CDR3 DNA reads as TGTGCCAGCAGCTTAGCAGACAGGCAGCCCCAGCATTTT. This codes for CASSLADRQPQHF.

This rearrangement joins TRBV24-1 to TRBJ2-3, with 8 bases fitting TRBD2. Germline lookup yields CDR1 KGHDR and CDR2 SFDVKD. V was pared by 3 bases and J by 5 bases, with 6 bases of the junction left unmatched. The CDR3 is 15 amino acids. In DNA form, the CDR3 reads TGTGCCACCAGTGATCCCGGGGGGGCCGGAGATACGCAGTATTTT. Its protein is CATSDPGGAGDTQYF.

CDR3 nucleotide sequence: TGTGCCAGCAGCACTAGCGGGAGGCGGAATGAGCAGTTCTTC. Amino acid sequence: CASSTSGRRNEQFF. The chain links TRBV27 to TRBJ2-1, with TRBD2 identical over 12 bases. J lost 7 bases, V lost 6 bases, and 4 bases had no gene match. This CDR3 spans 14 amino acids. The germline CDR1 and CDR2 sequences are MNHEY and SMNVEV (reference sequence).

This sequence joins TRBV28 and TRBJ1-4; TRBD1 matches at 9 bases. This CDR3 has 14 residues. With V trimmed by 6 bases and J by 8 bases, 7 bases remained unmatched. Germline V gene sequence: CDR1 MDHEN, CDR2 SYDVKM. This chain's CDR3 is CASRRGQGGEKLFF. The DNA of the CDR3 is TGTGCCAGCAGGCGGGGACAGGGCGGCGAAAAACTGTTTTTT.

The chain uses TRBV27 and TRBJ1-2; D gene unclear. Trimming took 2 bases from V and 4 from J, leaving 8 bases between them. Germline V gives CDR1 MNHEY, CDR2 SMNVEV (reference sequence). There are 13 residues in the CDR3. Written as DNA, the CDR3 is TGTGCCAGCAGTTTACAGTCAGGCTATGGCTACACCTTC. Translating it yields CASSLQSGYGYTF.

This clone appeared once. The V and J genes are TRBV5-1 and TRBJ2-3, with 10 bases aligning to TRBD2. Germline V CDR1 and CDR2: SGHRS, YFSETQ. V shed 0 bases, J shed 4 bases, and the junction held 2 bases outside the gene matches. The length of the CDR3 is 15 residues. CDR3 coding DNA: TGCGCCAGCAGCTTGGTTCTAGCGGGGGCAGATACGCAGTATTTT. Its protein is CASSLVLAGADTQYF.